The 29 T cell receptor beta chains given below trace back to one sample, sequenced in a study of blood T cell repertoires in COVID-19. TCRdb's table, derived via immunoSEQ multiplex PCR, lists solely in-frame clones and lacks some. The sample comprises approximately 210,000 clones, approximately 78% of which are singletons, and about an eighth rests with the top ten. Sample: peripheral blood. These receptors came from a woman aged 40 to 49 with acute or convalescent COVID-19.

The rearrangement uses TRBV7-9 and TRBJ1-6; D remains ambiguous. V was cut by 3 bases and J by 15 bases, with 9 bases left in between. The CDR3 runs to 11 residues. In germline, CDR1 is SEHNR, CDR2 FQNEAQ (reference sequence). Written as DNA, the CDR3 is TGTGCCAGCAGCTTCGGGGAGAACCTCCACTTT. This translates into CASSFGENLHF.

The chain recombines TRBV19 with TRBJ1-5, with D possibly matching TRBD1 (5 bases). This CDR3 is 14 amino acids long. Germline V lookup: CDR1 LNHDA, CDR2 SQIVND (reference sequence). Trimming took 4 bases from V and 4 from J, leaving 11 bases between them. CDR3 loop: CASSKRAGNQPQHF. The CDR3 DNA reads TGTGCCAGTAGTAAAAGGGCAGGGAATCAGCCCCAGCATTTT.

This chain uses TRBV14 with TRBJ2-3; unclear D gene. This CDR3 is built from 17 residues. CDR1 is SGHDN and CDR2 is FVKESK in the germline V gene. The V and J ends lost 4 bases and 5 bases respectively, with 22 bases between them. CDR3 loop: CASSRARRSRGLDTQYF. Written as DNA, the CDR3 is TGTGCCAGCAGCCGCGCGAGACGGAGTAGAGGCCTAGATACGCAGTATTTT.

The gene calls are TRBV5-1 and TRBJ2-3, with D possibly TRBD2 on 5 matching bases. Deletions cut 5 bases from V and 0 bases from J, with 10 bases between. CDR1 and CDR2 from the germline V gene are SGHRS and YFSETQ. This CDR3 spans 14 amino acids. CDR3 sequence reads: CASRSDSSTDTQYF. The CDR3, as DNA: TGCGCCAGCAGATCGGACTCTAGCACAGATACGCAGTATTTT. Variable domain in full (rest from reference TRBV5-1 and TRBJ2-3): KAGVTQTPRYLIKTRGQQVTLSCSPISGHRSVSWYQQTPGQGLQFLFEYFSETQRNKGNFPGRFSGRQFSNSRSEMNVSTLELGDSALYLCASRSDSSTDTQYFGPGTRLTVL.

The gene calls are TRBV19 and TRBJ2-7; TRBD1 agrees at 9 bases. This CDR3 has 14 residues. Looked up from germline, CDR1 is LNHDA and CDR2 is SQIVND (reference sequence). V gave up 6 bases and J gave up 7 bases; unmatched junction bases: 10. The CDR3 spells CASRGTGRSVEQYF. The DNA of the CDR3 is TGTGCCAGTAGGGGGACAGGGCGCTCTGTGGAGCAGTACTTC.

The rearrangement joins TRBV12-2 to TRBJ2-1; the tabulated D call, TRBD2, remains unverified against the DNA. TRBV12-2 is given as a pseudogene. This CDR3 comprises 16 residues. The CDR3 DNA follows: TGTGCAAGTCGCTTGGGAGCTGGGGCGGGGGACCATGAGCAGTTCTTC. Translation gives CASRLGAGAGDHEQFF.

The genes are TRBV5-1 and TRBJ1-1, with D perhaps matching TRBD1 (6 bases). Germline V lookup: CDR1 SGHRS, CDR2 YFSETQ. Trimming cost V 2 bases and J 0 bases, with 14 bases left between them. The CDR3 is 16 residues long. The CDR3, as DNA: TGCGCCAGCAGCTTTCAGGGGAGCTACATGAACACTGAAGCTTTCTTT. Translation: CASSFQGSYMNTEAFF.

The V gene is TRBV18, the J gene TRBJ2-3; D is ambiguous. CDR3 length: 15 residues. Germline CDR1 is KGHSH and CDR2 is LQKENI. Trimming took 1 base from V and 2 from J, leaving 10 bases between them. The CDR3 DNA reads TGTGCCAGCTCACCACAGGCAGGTCACACAGATACGCAGTATTTT. Protein product: CASSPQAGHTDTQYF.

The chain joins TRBV29-1 to TRBJ2-1, with TRBD2 matching 9 bases. The CDR3 has 13 residues. Germline-derived CDR1 and CDR2 are SQVTM and ANQGSEA. Trimming removed 7 bases from V and 4 bases from J; junction bases left unmatched: 5. The CDR3 DNA sequence: TGCAGCGCACGGGCGGGGGGGTACAATGAGCAGTTCTTC. Amino acids: CSARAGGYNEQFF.

In this sample, this clone turned up many times. The V gene is TRBV19, the J gene TRBJ2-1; 7 nucleotides match TRBD2. CDR3 length: 13 residues. V shed 5 bases, J shed 3 bases, and the junction held 1 base outside the gene matches. Germline-derived CDR1 and CDR2 are LNHDA and SQIVND (reference sequence). The CDR3 region has the DNA TGTGCCAGTAGTCGGGAGGTCTACAATGAGCAGTTCTTC. It yields the protein CASSREVYNEQFF. The full variable domain, in which reference TRBV19 and TRBJ2-1 provide the parts outside the CDR3, is DGGITQSPKYLFRKEGQNVTLSCEQNLNHDAMYWYRQDPGQGLRLIYYSQIVNDFQKGDIAEGYSVSREKKESFPLTVTSAQKNPTAFYLCASSREVYNEQFFGPGTRLTVL.

This clone was seen only once. The CDR3 nucleotides are TGTGCCAGCAGCCGCGCGGGACAGGGTGTTTGGTATGGCTACACCTTC. Encoded protein: CASSRAGQGVWYGYTF. The gene calls are TRBV27 and TRBJ1-2; TRBD1 matches at 9 bases. Germline CDR1 and CDR2: MNHEY and SMNVEV (reference sequence). The junction had 13 bases not matched to a gene; V was cut back by 6 bases and J by 5 bases. The CDR3 contains 16 residues.

The rearrangement links TRBV25-1 to TRBJ1-1; 8 bases are a match to TRBD1. This CDR3 comprises 13 residues. Germline assignment: CDR1 MGHDK and CDR2 SYGVNS. V lost 4 bases, J lost 6 bases, and 4 bases stayed unmatched. The CDR3 DNA reads as TGTGCCAGCAGTGTGCAGGGGGCGGCTGAAGCTTTCTTT. As protein: CASSVQGAAEAFF.

This clone was picked up a small number of times. V and J are TRBV10-3 and TRBJ2-3, with D possibly being TRBD2 (6 bases). V was pared by 8 bases and J by 3 bases, with 12 bases between. CDR1 is ENHRY, CDR2 SYGVKD, per germline. The CDR3 contains 13 residues. The CDR3 region is CAIGLAGTDTQYF. DNA for the CDR3: TGTGCCATCGGGTTGGCGGGAACAGATACGCAGTATTTT.

This clone was seen once. The rearrangement links TRBV3-1 (or the pseudogene TRBV3-2) to TRBJ2-3; the D gene is possibly TRBD2 (6 bases). V was trimmed by 1 base and J by 2 bases, leaving 13 bases between them. Germline values: CDR1 LGHDT, CDR2 YNNKEL (reference sequence). The CDR3 totals 16 residues. The CDR3 DNA sequence: TGTGCCAGCAGCCAAGTCTCGCGGGGCTACACAGATACGCAGTATTTT. This sequence encodes CASSQVSRGYTDTQYF.

The chain couples TRBV7-3 to TRBJ2-1; 12 bases map to TRBD2. CDR1 and CDR2 (germline): SGHTA, FQGTGA. The CDR3 length is 17 residues. Trimming took 1 base from V and 6 from J; bases not matched to a gene: 7. The CDR3 nucleotides are TGTGCCAGCAGCTTAAGTCTAGCGGGGGGGCCTTCCAATGAGCAGTTCTTC. The encoded protein is CASSLSLAGGPSNEQFF. Together with reference TRBV7-3 and TRBJ2-1, the CDR3 gives the full variable domain: GAGVSQTPSNKVTEKGKYVELRCDPISGHTALYWYRQSLGQGPEFLIYFQGTGAADDSGLPNDRFFAVRPEGSVSTLKIQRTERGDSAVYLCASSLSLAGGPSNEQFFGPGTRLTVL.

This clone was counted a single time. The chain links TRBV4-2 to TRBJ1-5, with a possible D match to TRBD1 (6 bases). Germline V gene lookup returns CDR1 LGHNA and CDR2 YNFKEQ. This CDR3 spans 13 amino acids. V dropped 1 base and J dropped 15 bases, with 16 bases sitting between them. CDR3: CASSQVGGGERHF. CDR3 DNA sequence: TGTGCCAGCAGCCAAGTAGGGGGGGGAGAACGGCATTTT.

The chain is built from TRBV15 and TRBJ2-1; 9 nucleotides match TRBD1. Germline CDR1 is LNHNV and CDR2 is YYDKDF (reference sequence). Trimming took 5 bases from V and 5 from J; bases not matched to a gene: 7. The CDR3 covers 15 residues. The CDR3 sequence is CATSRRDRAHNEQFF. In DNA, the CDR3 is TGTGCCACCAGCCGACGGGACAGGGCTCACAATGAGCAGTTCTTC.

V and J are TRBV11-3 and TRBJ2-1; 10 positions match TRBD2. V lost 8 bases to trimming and J lost 8 bases; unmatched junction nucleotides: 9. The CDR3 sequence is 14 residues long. Germline loops: CDR1 SGHNT, CDR2 YENEEA. CDR3 amino acids: CASAAGGPSYEQFF. The DNA for the CDR3 is TGTGCCAGCGCAGCGGGAGGGCCCTCCTATGAGCAGTTCTTC.

The rearrangement joins TRBV27 to TRBJ1-5; the match to TRBD1 covers 7 bases. The CDR3 loop spans 16 amino acids. V shed 3 bases and J 2 bases; nucleotides not matched to a gene: 7. Looked up from germline, CDR1 is MNHEY and CDR2 is SMNVEV (reference sequence). This CDR3 is CASSFLTGLGNQPQHF. Here the CDR3 DNA reads TGTGCCAGCAGTTTCCTGACAGGGCTAGGCAATCAGCCCCAGCATTTT.

The J gene is TRBJ1-5, the V gene TRBV27; the D is unclear. Trimming shortened V by 8 bases and J by 4 bases, and 18 bases separated the two germline ends. Germline CDR1 reads MNHEY; CDR2 reads SMNVEV (reference sequence). The CDR3 loop spans 15 amino acids. CDR3 nucleotides: TGTGCCAGCCTCTCCCTATCAAGGAGTAATCAGCCCCAGCATTTT. It is translated as CASLSLSRSNQPQHF.

The chain has TRBV6-6 and TRBJ2-3, with TRBD2 as a possible D gene (5 bases). The V gene lost 6 bases and the J gene lost 6 bases, with 22 bases spanning the gap. In germline, CDR1 is MNHNY, CDR2 SVGAGI (reference sequence). CDR3 length: 16 amino acids. The CDR3 loop reads CASSPAGFWGSDTQYF. CDR3 bases: TGTGCCAGCAGCCCCGCGGGTTTTTGGGGAAGTGATACGCAGTATTTT.

V usage is TRBV19 and J usage is TRBJ1-3; 7 bases are shared with TRBD1. V shed 7 bases and J 6 bases; nucleotides not matched to a gene: 9. Germline-derived CDR1 and CDR2 are LNHDA and SQIVND (reference sequence). This CDR3 has 14 amino acids. This CDR3 reads CASTQVDRTNTIYF. For the CDR3, the DNA is TGTGCCAGTACCCAGGTGGACAGGACAAACACCATATATTTT.

This sequence joins TRBV30 and TRBJ1-1; possibly TRBD1 for D (6 bases). The V and J ends lost 2 bases and 1 base respectively, with 11 bases between them. This CDR3 has 14 amino acids. Germline CDR1 reads GTSNPN; CDR2 reads SVGIG (reference sequence). DNA of the CDR3: TGTGCCTGGAGTCCAGGACAGCCGAACACTGAAGCTTTCTTT. Its protein product is CAWSPGQPNTEAFF.

This rearrangement joins TRBV18 to TRBJ2-2; a weak D match, TRBD2 (6 bases). CDR1 is KGHSH and CDR2 is LQKENI in the germline V gene. The V gene lost 4 bases and the J gene lost 5 bases, with 8 bases spanning the gap. CDR3 length: 13 amino acids. The DNA of the CDR3 is TGTGCCAGCTCACTCCTAGCGACCGGGGAGCTGTTTTTT. Its translation is CASSLLATGELFF.

The chain links TRBV30 to TRBJ1-2; 8 bases are shared with TRBD1. The CDR3 runs to 15 residues. Per germline, CDR1 GTSNPN and CDR2 SVGIG (reference sequence). Trimming took 3 bases from V and 4 from J; bases not matched to a gene: 10. This CDR3 is CAWRSDRAYIYGYTF. The CDR3 nucleotides read TGTGCCTGGAGGTCGGACAGGGCTTATATCTATGGCTACACCTTC.

This chain connects TRBV12-3 or TRBV12-4 to TRBJ2-1; D gene unclear. Trimming removed 1 base from V and 2 bases from J, with 3 bases in between. The CDR3 is 13 residues long. CDR3 sequence reads: CASSLGAYNEQFF. In DNA form, the CDR3 reads TGTGCCAGCAGTTTAGGAGCCTACAATGAGCAGTTCTTC.

V and J are TRBV4-3 and TRBJ2-2; D remains ambiguous. The germline V and J ends were trimmed by 1 base and 2 bases, with 11 bases remaining between them. The germline gives CDR1 LGHNA, CDR2 YSLEER. The CDR3 is 16 residues long. CDR3 coding DNA: TGCGCCAGCAGCCAAGTTTTGGGCTTCAACACCGGGGAGCTGTTTTTT. Amino acid sequence: CASSQVLGFNTGELFF.

In the case of this clone: The sample has other DNA sequences that encode this CDR3 too. The chain is built from TRBV19 and TRBJ1-1; the match to TRBD1 covers 9 bases. J was trimmed by 5 bases and V by 6 bases; bases with no gene match: 1. The CDR3 is 12 amino acids. CDR1 and CDR2 (germline): LNHDA, SQIVND (reference sequence). CDR3 protein: CASRDRGTEAFF. CDR3 nucleotide sequence: TGTGCCAGTAGGGACAGGGGTACTGAAGCTTTCTTT.

This clone has a handful of counts. The chain joins TRBV9 to TRBJ2-7, with D tentatively TRBD1 (6 bases). CDR1 SGDLS and CDR2 YYNGEE come from the germline V gene. The germline V and J ends were trimmed by 4 bases and 1 base, with 18 bases remaining between them. This CDR3 has 16 residues. The CDR3, as DNA: TGTGCCAGCAGCCCAATCCCCGGGACATTTTCCTACGAGCAGTACTTC. It translates to CASSPIPGTFSYEQYF.